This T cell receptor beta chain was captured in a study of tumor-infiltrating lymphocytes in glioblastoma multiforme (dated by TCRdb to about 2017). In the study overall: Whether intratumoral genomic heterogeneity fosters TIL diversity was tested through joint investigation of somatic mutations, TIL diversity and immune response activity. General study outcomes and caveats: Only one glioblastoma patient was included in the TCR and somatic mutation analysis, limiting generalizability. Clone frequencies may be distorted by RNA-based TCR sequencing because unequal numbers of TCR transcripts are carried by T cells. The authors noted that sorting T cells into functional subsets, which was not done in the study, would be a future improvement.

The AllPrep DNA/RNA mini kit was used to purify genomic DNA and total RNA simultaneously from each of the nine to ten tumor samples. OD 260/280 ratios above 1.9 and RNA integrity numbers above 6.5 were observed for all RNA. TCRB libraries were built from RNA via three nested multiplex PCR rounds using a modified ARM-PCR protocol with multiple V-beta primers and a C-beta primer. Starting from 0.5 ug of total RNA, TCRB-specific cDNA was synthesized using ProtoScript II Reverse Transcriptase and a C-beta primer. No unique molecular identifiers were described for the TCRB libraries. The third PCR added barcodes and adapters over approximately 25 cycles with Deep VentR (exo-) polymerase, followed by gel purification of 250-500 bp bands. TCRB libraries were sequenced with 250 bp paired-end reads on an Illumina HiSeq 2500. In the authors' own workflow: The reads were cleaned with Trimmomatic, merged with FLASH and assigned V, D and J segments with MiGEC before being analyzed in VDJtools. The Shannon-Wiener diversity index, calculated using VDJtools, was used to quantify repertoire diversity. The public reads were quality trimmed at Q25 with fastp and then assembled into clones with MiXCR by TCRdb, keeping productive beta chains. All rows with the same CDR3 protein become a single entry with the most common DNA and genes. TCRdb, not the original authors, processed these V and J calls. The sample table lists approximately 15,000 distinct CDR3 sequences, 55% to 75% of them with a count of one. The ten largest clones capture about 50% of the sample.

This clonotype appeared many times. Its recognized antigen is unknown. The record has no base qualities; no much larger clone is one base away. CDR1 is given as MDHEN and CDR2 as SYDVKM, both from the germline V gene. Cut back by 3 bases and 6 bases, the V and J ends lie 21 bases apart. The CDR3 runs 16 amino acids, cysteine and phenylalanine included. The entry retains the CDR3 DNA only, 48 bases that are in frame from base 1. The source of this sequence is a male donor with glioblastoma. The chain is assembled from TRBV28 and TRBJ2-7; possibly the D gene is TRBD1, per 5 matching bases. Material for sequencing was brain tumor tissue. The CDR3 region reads CASSLAAPTQGIEQYF. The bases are TGTGCCAGCAGTTTGGCAGCCCCTACCCAGGGAATCGAGCAGTACTTC.